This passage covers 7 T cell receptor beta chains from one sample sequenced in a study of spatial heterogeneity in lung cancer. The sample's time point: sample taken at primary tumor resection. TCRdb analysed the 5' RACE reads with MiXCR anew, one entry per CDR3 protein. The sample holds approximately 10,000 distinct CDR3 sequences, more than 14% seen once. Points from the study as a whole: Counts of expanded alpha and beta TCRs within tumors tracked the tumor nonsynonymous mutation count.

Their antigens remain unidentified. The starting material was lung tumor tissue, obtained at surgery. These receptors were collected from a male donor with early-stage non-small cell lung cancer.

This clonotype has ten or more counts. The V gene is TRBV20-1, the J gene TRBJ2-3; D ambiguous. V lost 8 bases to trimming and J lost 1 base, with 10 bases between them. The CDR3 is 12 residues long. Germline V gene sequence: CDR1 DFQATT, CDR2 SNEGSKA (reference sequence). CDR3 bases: TGCAGTTCTCACCCTGGCACAGATACGCAGTATTTT. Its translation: CSSHPGTDTQYF.

The CDR3 is CSARHFNEKLFF. DNA of the CDR3: TGCAGTGCTAGACACTTTAATGAAAAACTGTTTTTT. V gene TRBV20-1 combines with J gene TRBJ1-4, with D uncertain. The germline gives CDR1 DFQATT, CDR2 SNEGSKA (reference sequence). V gave up 2 bases and J gave up 4 bases, with 5 bases separating them. CDR3 length: 12 residues.

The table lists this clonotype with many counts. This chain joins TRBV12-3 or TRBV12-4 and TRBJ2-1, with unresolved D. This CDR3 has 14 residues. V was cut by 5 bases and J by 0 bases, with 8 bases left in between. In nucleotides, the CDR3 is TGTGCCAGCAGTACGGATAGCTCCTACAATGAGCAGTTCTTC. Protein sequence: CASSTDSSYNEQFF.

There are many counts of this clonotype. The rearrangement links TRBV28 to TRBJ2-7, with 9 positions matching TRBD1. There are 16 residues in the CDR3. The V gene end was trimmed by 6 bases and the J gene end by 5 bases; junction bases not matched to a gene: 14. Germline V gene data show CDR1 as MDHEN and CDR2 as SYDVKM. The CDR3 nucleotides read TGTGCCAGCAGCCCAACCCCCGGGACAGGGTATGACGAGCAGTACTTC. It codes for CASSPTPGTGYDEQYF.

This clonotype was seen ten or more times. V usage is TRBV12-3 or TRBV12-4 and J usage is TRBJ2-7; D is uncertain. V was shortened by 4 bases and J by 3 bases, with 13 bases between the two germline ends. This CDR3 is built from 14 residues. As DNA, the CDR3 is TGTGCCAGCAGTTATGGAGTTGGGGTCTACGAGCAGTACTTC. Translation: CASSYGVGVYEQYF.

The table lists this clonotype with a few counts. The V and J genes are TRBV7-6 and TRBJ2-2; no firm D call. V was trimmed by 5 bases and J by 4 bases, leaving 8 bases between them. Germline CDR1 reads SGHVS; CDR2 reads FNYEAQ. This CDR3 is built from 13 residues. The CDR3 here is CASSTQATGELFF. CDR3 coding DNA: TGTGCCAGCAGCACCCAGGCCACCGGGGAGCTGTTTTTT.

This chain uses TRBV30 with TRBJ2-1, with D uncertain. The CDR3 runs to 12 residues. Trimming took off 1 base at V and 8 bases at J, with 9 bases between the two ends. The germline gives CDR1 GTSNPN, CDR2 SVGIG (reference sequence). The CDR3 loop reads CAWSGAGDEQFF. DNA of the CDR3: TGTGCCTGGAGTGGCGCTGGCGATGAGCAGTTCTTC.